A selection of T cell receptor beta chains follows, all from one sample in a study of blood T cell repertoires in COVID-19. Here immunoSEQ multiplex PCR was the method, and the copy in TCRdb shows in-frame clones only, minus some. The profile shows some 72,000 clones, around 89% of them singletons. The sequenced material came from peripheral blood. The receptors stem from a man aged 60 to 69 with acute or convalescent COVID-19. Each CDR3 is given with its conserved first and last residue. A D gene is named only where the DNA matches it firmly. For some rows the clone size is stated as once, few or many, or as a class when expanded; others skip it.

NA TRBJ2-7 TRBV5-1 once TGCGCCAGCAGCCCCTCCTCCTACGAGCAGTACTTC CASSPSSYEQYF
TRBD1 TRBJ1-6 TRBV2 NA TGTGCCAGCAGGGAGGACAGGGGAAATTCACCCCTCCACTTT CASREDRGNSPLHF
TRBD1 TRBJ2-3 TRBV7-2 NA TGTGCCAGCAGCGCCGACAGGGGAGCCACAGATACGCAGTATTTT CASSADRGATDTQYF
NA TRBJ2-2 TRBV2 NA TGTGCCAGCAGGCCCGGGACAGGGGAGCTGTTTTTT CASRPGTGELFF
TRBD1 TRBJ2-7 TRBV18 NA TGTGCCAGCTCCCCGGGACAGACTTTTGAGCAGTACTTC CASSPGQTFEQYF
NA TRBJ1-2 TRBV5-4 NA TGTGCCAGCAGCTTGTCCTCCGTATCCTATGGCTACACCTTC CASSLSSVSYGYTF
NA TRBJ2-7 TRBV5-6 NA TGTGCCAGCAGCAGGCAAGGGGGCGAGCAGTACTTC CASSRQGGEQYF
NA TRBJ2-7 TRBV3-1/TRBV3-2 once TGTGCCAGCAGCCAAGAAAGTTGGGGGGGGGCCCACGAGCAGTACTTC CASSQESWGGAHEQYF
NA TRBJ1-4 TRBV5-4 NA TGTGCCAGCAGCTATGGGCCTCAGGGGCGACTGTTTTTT CASSYGPQGRLFF
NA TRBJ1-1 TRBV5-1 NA TGCGCCAGCAGCGAGCAGGGGCTGCACACTGAAGCTTTCTTT CASSEQGLHTEAFF
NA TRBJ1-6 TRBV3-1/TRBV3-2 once TGTGCCAGCAGCCACCACAGGGAAGGATCACCCCTCCACTTT CASSHHREGSPLHF
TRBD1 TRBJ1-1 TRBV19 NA TGTGCCAGTAGTATTTTGGGACAGGGGAGAAACACTGAAGCTTTCTTT CASSILGQGRNTEAFF
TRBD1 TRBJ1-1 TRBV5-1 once TGCGCCAGCAGCCGGACAGGGGACACTGAAGCTTTCTTT CASSRTGDTEAFF
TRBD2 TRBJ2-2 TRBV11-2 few TGTGCCAGCAGCCTGCAACGGACTAGCGGGGCCGGGGAGCTGTTTTTT CASSLQRTSGAGELFF
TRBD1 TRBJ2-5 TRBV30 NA TGTGCCTGGAGTGGGGGACGTGGAACAGGGGGGAAAGAGACCCAGTACTTC CAWSGGRGTGGKETQYF
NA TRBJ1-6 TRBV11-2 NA TGTGCCAGCAGCTTAGATCAGATTTTCGATAATTCACCCCTCCACTTT CASSLDQIFDNSPLHF
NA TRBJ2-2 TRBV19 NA TGTGCCAGTAGCCGGGAGACCGGGGAGCTGTTTTTT CASSRETGELFF
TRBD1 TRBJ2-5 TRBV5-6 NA TGTGCCAGCAGCCGACCGGACAGGAGCCCTGGACGGGAGACCCAGTACTTC CASSRPDRSPGRETQYF
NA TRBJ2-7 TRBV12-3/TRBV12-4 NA TGTGCCAGCTCCCTAGCCCTCTACGAGCAGTACTTC CASSLALYEQYF
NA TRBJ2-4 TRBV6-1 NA TGTGCCAGCAGTGAGACAGAAAACATTCAGTACTTC CASSETENIQYF
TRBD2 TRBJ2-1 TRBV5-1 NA TGCGCCAGCAGCTTGGGAGGGCTAGCGGGAGCTAGGGGTTCCTACAATGAGCAGTTCTTC CASSLGGLAGARGSYNEQFF
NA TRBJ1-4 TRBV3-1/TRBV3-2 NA TGTGCCAGCAGCCGGGGGCTGGGGCCAAAAAAACTGTTTTTT CASSRGLGPKKLFF
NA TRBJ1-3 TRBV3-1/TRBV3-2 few TGTGCCAGCAGTCTTGACAGCTCTGGAAACACCATATATTTT CASSLDSSGNTIYF
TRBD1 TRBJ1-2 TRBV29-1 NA TGCAGCGTAGTGACAGGGGTGGCCTATGGCTACACCTTC CSVVTGVAYGYTF
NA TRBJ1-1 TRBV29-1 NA TGCAGCGTTGTTTTTACCCTAGGGAGCACTGAAGCTTTCTTT CSVVFTLGSTEAFF
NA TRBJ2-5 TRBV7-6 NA TGTGCCAGCAGCTTAGCACAGGTCAGGGAGACCCAGTACTTC CASSLAQVRETQYF
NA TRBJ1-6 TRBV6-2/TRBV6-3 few TGTGCCAGCAGTAACCGGGGGATGGGAGCCCTCCACTTT CASSNRGMGALHF
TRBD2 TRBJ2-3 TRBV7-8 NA TGTGCCAGCACCGTTGGGGGGGTTGGGAATACGCAGTATTTT CASTVGGVGNTQYF
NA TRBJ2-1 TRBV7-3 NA TGTGCCAGCAGCCCCCCCCCTTTCGTTGAGCAGTTCTTC CASSPPPFVEQFF
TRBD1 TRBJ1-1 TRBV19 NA TGTGCCAGTAGCAGGACAGGGCGGAACACTGAAGCTTTCTTT CASSRTGRNTEAFF
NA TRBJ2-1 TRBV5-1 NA TGCGCCAGCAGCTTGGGGCAGGGCCCTTCACGGACGCAGTTCTTC CASSLGQGPSRTQFF
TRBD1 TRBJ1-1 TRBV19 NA TGTGCCAGTAGTCTGGACAGGGACACTGAAGCTTTCTTT CASSLDRDTEAFF
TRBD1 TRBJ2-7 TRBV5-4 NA TGTGCCAGCAGCTTGGAGACAGGGTTTTCCTACGAGCAGTACTTC CASSLETGFSYEQYF
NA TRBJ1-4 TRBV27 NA TGTGCCAGCAGGCAGACAGGAAGTAATGAAAAACTGTTTTTT CASRQTGSNEKLFF
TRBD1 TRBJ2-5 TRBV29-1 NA TGCAGCGCTGGACAGGGAGTGTTCTTTCAAGAGACCCAGTACTTC CSAGQGVFFQETQYF
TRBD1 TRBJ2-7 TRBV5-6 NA TGTGCCAGCAGCTTGTCGGGGGACAGGGGGAGGGACGAGCAGTACTTC CASSLSGDRGRDEQYF
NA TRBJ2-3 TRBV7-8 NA TGTGCCAGCAGACAAACCACAGATACGCAGTATTTT CASRQTTDTQYF
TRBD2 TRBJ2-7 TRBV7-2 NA TGTGCCAGCAGCTTAGGATCGGGGGGCTCCTACGAGCAGTACTTC CASSLGSGGSYEQYF
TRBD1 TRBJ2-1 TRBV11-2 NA TGTGCCAGCAGCTGGGACAGGCATGGCGATGAGCAGTTCTTC CASSWDRHGDEQFF
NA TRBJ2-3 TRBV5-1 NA TGCGCCAGCAGCTTCCTAGGCACAGATACGCAGTATTTT CASSFLGTDTQYF